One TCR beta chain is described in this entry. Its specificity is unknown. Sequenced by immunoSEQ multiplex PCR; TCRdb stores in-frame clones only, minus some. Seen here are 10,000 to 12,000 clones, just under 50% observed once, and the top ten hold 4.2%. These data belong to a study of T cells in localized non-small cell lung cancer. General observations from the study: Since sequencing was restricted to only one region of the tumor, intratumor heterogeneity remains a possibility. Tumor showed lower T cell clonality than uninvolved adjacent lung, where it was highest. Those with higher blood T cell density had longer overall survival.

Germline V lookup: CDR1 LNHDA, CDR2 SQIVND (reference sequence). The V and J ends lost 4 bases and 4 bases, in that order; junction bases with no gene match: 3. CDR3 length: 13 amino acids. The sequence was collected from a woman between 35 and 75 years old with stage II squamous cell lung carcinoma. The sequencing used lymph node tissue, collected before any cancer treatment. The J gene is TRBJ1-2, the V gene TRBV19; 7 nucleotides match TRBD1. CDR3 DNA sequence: TGTGCCAGTAGTACAGACAGGGTCTATGGCTACACCTTC. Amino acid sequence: CASSTDRVYGYTF.